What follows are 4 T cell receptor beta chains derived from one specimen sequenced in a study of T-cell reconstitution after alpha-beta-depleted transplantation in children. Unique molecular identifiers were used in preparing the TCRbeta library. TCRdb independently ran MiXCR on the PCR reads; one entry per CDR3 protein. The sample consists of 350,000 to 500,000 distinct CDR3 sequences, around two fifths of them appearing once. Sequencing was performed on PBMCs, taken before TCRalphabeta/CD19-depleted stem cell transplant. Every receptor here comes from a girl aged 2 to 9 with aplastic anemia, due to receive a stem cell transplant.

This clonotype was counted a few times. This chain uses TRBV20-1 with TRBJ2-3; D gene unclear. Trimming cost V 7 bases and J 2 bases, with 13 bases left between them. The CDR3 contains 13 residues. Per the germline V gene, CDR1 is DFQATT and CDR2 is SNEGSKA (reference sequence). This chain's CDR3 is CSGPRRLTDTQYF. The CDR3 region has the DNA TGCAGTGGCCCCAGACGGCTCACAGATACGCAGTATTTT.

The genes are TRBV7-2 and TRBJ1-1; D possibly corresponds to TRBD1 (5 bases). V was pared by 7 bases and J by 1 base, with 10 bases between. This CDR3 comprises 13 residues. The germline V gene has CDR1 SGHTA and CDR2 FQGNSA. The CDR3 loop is CASKIGTNTEAFF. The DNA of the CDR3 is TGTGCCAGCAAGATAGGGACGAACACTGAAGCTTTCTTT.

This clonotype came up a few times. The CDR3 here is CASSFPTGSSGANVLTF. The DNA for the CDR3 is TGCGCCAGCAGCTTCCCGACAGGATCCTCTGGGGCCAACGTCCTGACTTTC. This chain uses TRBV5-1 with TRBJ2-6, with a weak D call TRBD1 (6 bases). V was shortened by 2 bases and J by 0 bases, with 12 bases between the two germline ends. The CDR3 runs 17 residues. CDR1 SGHRS and CDR2 YFSETQ come from the germline V gene.

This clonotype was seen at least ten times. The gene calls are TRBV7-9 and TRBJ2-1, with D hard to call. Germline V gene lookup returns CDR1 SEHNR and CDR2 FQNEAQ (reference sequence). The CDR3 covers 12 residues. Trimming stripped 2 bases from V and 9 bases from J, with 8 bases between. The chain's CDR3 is CASSLLAAEQFF. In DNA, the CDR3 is TGTGCCAGCAGCTTACTGGCCGCTGAGCAGTTCTTC.